This T cell receptor (beta chain) was found in a study of brain T cells in children with intractable seizures. Study observations and caveats: Clones missing pre-surgery may reflect undersampling of that blood sample. Only CDR3 sequence similarity suggested viral specificity, without known HCMV serostatus.

On this clone: What it recognizes is unknown.

Specified time point: blood from clinic visit 5 months post-surgery; TSC patient then seizure free. Only cases whose brain tissue showed the highest T cell transcript signatures were sequenced. Before surgery, patients took at least one anti-epileptic drug. The trim removed 2 bases at V and 8 bases at J, leaving 7 bases unmatched. Germline CDR1 and CDR2: MGHDK and SYGVNS. The CDR3 contains 14 residues. Clones were sequenced by immunoSEQ multiplex PCR, and TCRdb holds only the in-frame ones, with some missing. The data contain about 340,000 clones, approximately 93% of them seen just once; the ten biggest clones take up about 6%.

V and J are TRBV25-1 and TRBJ1-2, with 8 bases lining up with TRBD1. The clonotype was recovered from a boy younger than two with tuberous sclerosis and intractable seizures. The starting material was peripheral blood, obtained roughly 5 months after surgery. The CDR3 sequence: CASSEPDRASGYTF. The CDR3 DNA sequence: TGTGCCAGCAGTGAACCGGACAGGGCGTCCGGCTACACCTTC.